This TCR beta chain was retrieved from a study of beta chain features in type 1 diabetes (dated by TCRdb to the late 2010s). Regarding the study in general: Patients and healthy donors did not differ in mean age, gender distribution, total cell number or subset yield. Across all samples, approximately 100 million sorted cells were examined, and cell number per subset correlated strongly with RNA yield. In the study, recently diagnosed type 1 diabetes patients and matched healthy donors were compared on the TCRB repertoires of their sorted circulating CD4+ T cell subsets. Naive and central memory subsets were obtained from all 30 or so donors, but regulatory and stem cell-like memory subsets were isolated from only 8 patients and roughly eight healthy donors. Beyond this particular receptor, the publication reports: Fewer insertions and more nucleotide deletions at VDJ recombination sites were observed in patients with type 1 diabetes, implying thymic rearrangement abnormalities. Because small numbers of individuals were included in the HLA sub-analyses, any influence of HLA type on TCRB rearrangement was left unresolved. Type 1 diabetes patients showed a moderate but significant shortening of TCRB CDR3 length in all four CD4+ subsets. Because cDNA rather than genomic DNA was sequenced, highly expressing activated cells could have been over-represented, although no difference in activation and CD3 levels was found between groups. PCR might favor shorter templates, but patient and control samples were amplified and corrected together, so any skew would affect both groups equally. Naive, central memory and regulatory TCRB repertoires appeared to be more similar among patients than among healthy donors.

The High Capacity cDNA Reverse Transcription Kit was used to reverse transcribe all of the isolated RNA, meaning that expressed TCRB transcripts were what got sequenced. Deep immunoSEQ sequencing was performed on naive, central memory and regulatory T cell samples, with an average of around 3.4 million total reads per sample. Sorted cells were lysed in RLT buffer, and RNA was extracted using DNase-treated RNeasy Micro or Mini kits according to cell number. Each cell subset was processed on its own to prevent cross-contamination, while patient and healthy donor samples were processed together. The immunoSEQ multiplex PCR was used to amplify TCRB sequences from cDNA, generating 87-bp fragments that spanned the CDR3 region. Amplicons were sequenced on the Illumina HiSeq platform. Under the source paper's analysis protocol: PCR bias was computationally corrected using synthetic template baselines, reads within Hamming distance 2 were collapsed, and singletons that could not be merged were discarded. Reads were aligned to IMGT to assign V, D and J genes, CDR3 length, and insertions or deletions at six rearrangement sites. Within each subset, clonotype counts were normalized to sorted cell number, and only after that were true diversity and Gini coefficients computed with the tcR R package. The overlap coefficient, calculated on TCRB nucleotide sequences, was used to measure repertoire sharing. Out-of-frame TCRB sequences from naive cells were analyzed to stand in for the pre-selection repertoire. In TCRdb, the immuneACCESS table is reduced to in-frame sequences with V and J assigned. These tables do not hold every clone; where another copy was compared, an unresolved V gene accounts for under half, and the others remain unexplained. V, J and clone size are taken as reported in that table, and D and trimming were inferred from the DNA itself. The sample table shows 350,000 to 450,000 clones, and about 15% are seen once. Of the sample, 0.019% falls within the top ten clones.

About this clone itself: Its antigen is still unknown. Per-base quality was not reported, and no clone a single base away is much larger than it.

A single peripheral blood draw of about 116 mL on average was collected from each donor into heparinised tubes. A BD FACSAria II was used to sort naive, central memory, regulatory and stem cell-like memory CD4+ T cells with a panel that included CD45RO, CCR7, CD25, CD127, CD95 and CD27. All sorted populations exceeded 98% purity. PBMCs were isolated right away by Lymphoprep density gradient centrifugation and were stained directly, without culture. To minimize batch effects, samples were stained and sorted in pairs, one healthy donor with one patient per experiment. This sequence originates from a woman younger than 30 in good health. Sequences were obtained from naive CD4+ T cells from blood. The cell subset or site label of this sample denotes: true naive CD4+ T cells.

This receptor has the CDR3 CASSFGDNYEQYF. The base sequence is TGTGCCAGCAGCTTCGGGGACAACTACGAGCAGTACTTC. This receptor chain uses TRBV7-9 and TRBJ2-7; a tentative D match to TRBD1 spans 6 bases. The CDR3, from cysteine to phenylalanine, totals 13 residues. Only CDR3 DNA is held: 39 bases, read in frame from base 1. Cut back by 3 bases and 3 bases, the V and J ends lie 9 bases apart. CDR1 and CDR2 are drawn from the germline V gene (reference sequence): SEHNR, FQNEAQ.